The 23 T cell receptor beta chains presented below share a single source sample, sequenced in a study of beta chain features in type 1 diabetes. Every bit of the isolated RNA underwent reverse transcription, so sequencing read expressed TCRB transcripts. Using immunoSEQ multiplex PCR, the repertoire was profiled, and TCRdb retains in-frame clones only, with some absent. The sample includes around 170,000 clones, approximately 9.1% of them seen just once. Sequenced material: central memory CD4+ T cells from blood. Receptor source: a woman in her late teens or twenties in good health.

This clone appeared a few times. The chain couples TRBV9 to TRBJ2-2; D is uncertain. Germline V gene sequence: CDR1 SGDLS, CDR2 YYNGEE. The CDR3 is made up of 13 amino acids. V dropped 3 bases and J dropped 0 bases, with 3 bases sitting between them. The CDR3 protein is CASSATNTGELFF. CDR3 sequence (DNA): TGTGCCAGCAGCGCAACGAACACCGGGGAGCTGTTTTTT.

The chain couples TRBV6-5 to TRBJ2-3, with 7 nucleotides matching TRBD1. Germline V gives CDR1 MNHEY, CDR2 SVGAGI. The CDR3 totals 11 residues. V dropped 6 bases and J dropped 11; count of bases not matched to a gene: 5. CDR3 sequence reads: CASSPGTVQYF. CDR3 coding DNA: TGTGCCAGCAGCCCCGGGACAGTGCAGTATTTT.

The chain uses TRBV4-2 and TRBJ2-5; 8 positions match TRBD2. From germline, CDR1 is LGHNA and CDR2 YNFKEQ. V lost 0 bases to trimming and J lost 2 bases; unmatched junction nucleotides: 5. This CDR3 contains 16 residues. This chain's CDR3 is CASSQELAGSQETQYF. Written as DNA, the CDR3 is TGTGCCAGCAGCCAAGAGCTAGCGGGCTCTCAAGAGACCCAGTACTTC.

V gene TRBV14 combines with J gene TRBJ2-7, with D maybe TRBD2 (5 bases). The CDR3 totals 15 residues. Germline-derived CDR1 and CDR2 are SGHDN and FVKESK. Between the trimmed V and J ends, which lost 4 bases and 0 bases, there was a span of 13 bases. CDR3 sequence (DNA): TGTGCCAGCAGCCTAATGGCGGGCGTCTCCTACGAGCAGTACTTC. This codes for CASSLMAGVSYEQYF. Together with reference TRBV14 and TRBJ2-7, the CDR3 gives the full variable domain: EAGVTQFPSHSVIEKGQTVTLRCDPISGHDNLYWYRRVMGKEIKFLLHFVKESKQDESGMPNNRFLAERTGGTYSTLKVQPAELEDSGVYFCASSLMAGVSYEQYFGPGTRLTVT.

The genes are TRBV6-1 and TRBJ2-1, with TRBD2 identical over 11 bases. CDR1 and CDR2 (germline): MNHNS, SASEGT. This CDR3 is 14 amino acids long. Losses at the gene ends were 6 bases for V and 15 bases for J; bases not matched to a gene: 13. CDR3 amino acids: CASSATGTSGGGFF. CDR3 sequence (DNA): TGTGCCAGCAGCGCAACCGGGACTAGCGGAGGAGGGTTCTTC.

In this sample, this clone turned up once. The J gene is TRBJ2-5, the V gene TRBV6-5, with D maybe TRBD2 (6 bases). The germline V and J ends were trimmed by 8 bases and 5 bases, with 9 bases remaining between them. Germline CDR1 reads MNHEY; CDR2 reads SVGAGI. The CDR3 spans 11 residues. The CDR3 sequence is CASAGFETQYF. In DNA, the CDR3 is TGTGCCAGCGCGGGGTTTGAGACCCAGTACTTC.

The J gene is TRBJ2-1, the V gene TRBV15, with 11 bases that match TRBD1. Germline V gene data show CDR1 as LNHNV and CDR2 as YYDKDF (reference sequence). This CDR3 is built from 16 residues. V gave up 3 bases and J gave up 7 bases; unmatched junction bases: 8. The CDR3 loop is CATSSPGQGAGNEQFF. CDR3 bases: TGTGCCACCAGCAGTCCTGGACAGGGGGCAGGAAATGAGCAGTTCTTC.

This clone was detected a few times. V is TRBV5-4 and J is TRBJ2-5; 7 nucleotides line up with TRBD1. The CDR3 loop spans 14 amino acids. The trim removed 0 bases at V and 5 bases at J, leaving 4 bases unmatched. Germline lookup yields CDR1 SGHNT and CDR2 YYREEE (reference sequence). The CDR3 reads CASSLANRGETQYF. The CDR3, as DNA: TGTGCCAGCAGCTTGGCCAACAGGGGTGAGACCCAGTACTTC.

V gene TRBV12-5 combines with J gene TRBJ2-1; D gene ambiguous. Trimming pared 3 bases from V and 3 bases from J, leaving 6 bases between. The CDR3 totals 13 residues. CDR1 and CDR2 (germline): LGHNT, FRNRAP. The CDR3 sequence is CASGFHSYNEQFF. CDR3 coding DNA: TGTGCTAGTGGTTTCCACAGCTACAATGAGCAGTTCTTC.

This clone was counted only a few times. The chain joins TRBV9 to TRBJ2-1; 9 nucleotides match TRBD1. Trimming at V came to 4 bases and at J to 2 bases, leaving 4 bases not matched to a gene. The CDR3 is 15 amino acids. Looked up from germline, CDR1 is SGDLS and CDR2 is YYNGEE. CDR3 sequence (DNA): TGTGCCAGCAGCCGGACAGGGGTCGCCTACAATGAGCAGTTCTTC. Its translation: CASSRTGVAYNEQFF.

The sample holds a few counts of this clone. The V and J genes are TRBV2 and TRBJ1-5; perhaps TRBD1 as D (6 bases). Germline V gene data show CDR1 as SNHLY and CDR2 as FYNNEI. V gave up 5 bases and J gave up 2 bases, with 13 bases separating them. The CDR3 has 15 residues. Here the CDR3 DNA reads TGTGCCAGCAGTTCCGGACAGCAACGCAATCAGCCCCAGCATTTT. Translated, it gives CASSSGQQRNQPQHF.

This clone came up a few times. As DNA, the CDR3 is TGTGCCAGCTTTCCAGGCGGGGGCTACTATGGCTACACCTTC. Its translation: CASFPGGGYYGYTF. The chain carries TRBV18 and TRBJ1-2; D is perhaps TRBD1 (6 bases). CDR3 length equals 14 residues. Germline V gives CDR1 KGHSH, CDR2 LQKENI. Trimming pared 7 bases from V and 3 bases from J, leaving 15 bases between.

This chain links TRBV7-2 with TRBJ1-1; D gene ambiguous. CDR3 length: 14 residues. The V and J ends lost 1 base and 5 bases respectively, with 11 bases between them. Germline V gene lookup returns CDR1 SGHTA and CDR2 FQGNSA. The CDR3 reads CASSLGGFGTEAFF. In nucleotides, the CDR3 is TGTGCCAGCAGCTTAGGCGGGTTTGGTACTGAAGCTTTCTTT.

CDR3 DNA: TGTGCCAGCAGTGAATTCCCGGTCAATTCACCCCTCCACTTT. Amino acids: CASSEFPVNSPLHF. The chain combines TRBV25-1 with TRBJ1-6; no reliable D call. Per the germline V gene, CDR1 is MGHDK and CDR2 is SYGVNS. V gave up 1 base and J gave up 7 bases, with 8 bases separating them. This CDR3 contains 14 residues.

The CDR3, as DNA: TGTGCCAGCAGCTTAGATGGCGGGGGGGCAGATACGCAGTATTTT. Translating gives CASSLDGGGADTQYF. The chain recombines TRBV7-2 with TRBJ2-3; TRBD2 matches 9 bases. Germline V gene lookup returns CDR1 SGHTA and CDR2 FQGNSA. The CDR3 consists of 15 residues. Trimming took 1 base from V and 4 from J; bases not matched to a gene: 3.

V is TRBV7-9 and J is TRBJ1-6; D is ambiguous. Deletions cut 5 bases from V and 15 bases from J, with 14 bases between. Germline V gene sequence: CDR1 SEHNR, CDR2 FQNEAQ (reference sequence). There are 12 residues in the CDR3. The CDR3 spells CASSQSGGDLHF. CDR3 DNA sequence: TGTGCCAGCAGCCAATCAGGTGGTGACCTCCACTTT.

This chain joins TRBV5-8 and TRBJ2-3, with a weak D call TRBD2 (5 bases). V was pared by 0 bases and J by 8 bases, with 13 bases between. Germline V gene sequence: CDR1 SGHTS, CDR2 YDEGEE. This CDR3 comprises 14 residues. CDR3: CASSLESGSGTQYF. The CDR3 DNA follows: TGTGCCAGCAGCTTGGAGTCGGGGAGTGGTACGCAGTATTTT.

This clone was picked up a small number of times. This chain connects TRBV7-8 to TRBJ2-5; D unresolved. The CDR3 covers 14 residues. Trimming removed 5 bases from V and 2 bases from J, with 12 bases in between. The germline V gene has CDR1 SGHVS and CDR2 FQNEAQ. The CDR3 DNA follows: TGTGCCAGCAGCCCCGATAGAGTACAAGAGACCCAGTACTTC. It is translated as CASSPDRVQETQYF.

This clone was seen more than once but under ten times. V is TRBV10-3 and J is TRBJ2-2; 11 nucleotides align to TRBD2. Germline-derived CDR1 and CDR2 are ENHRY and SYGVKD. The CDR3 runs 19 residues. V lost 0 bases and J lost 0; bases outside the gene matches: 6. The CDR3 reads CAISESLTSGVPNTGELFF. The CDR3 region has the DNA TGTGCCATCAGTGAGTCTTTGACTAGCGGGGTCCCGAACACCGGGGAGCTGTTTTTT.

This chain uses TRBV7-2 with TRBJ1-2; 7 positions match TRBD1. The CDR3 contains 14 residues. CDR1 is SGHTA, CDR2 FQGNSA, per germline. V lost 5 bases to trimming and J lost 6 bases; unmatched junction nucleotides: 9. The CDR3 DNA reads TGTGCCAGCAGCCCCCAAGGGGGCTCGGATGGCTACACCTTC. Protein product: CASSPQGGSDGYTF.

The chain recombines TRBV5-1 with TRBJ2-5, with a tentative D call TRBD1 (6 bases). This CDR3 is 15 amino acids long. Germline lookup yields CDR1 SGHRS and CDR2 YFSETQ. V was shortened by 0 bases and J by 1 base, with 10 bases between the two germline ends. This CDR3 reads CASSLAQGIQETQYF. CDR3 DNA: TGCGCCAGCAGCTTGGCCCAGGGGATCCAAGAGACCCAGTACTTC.

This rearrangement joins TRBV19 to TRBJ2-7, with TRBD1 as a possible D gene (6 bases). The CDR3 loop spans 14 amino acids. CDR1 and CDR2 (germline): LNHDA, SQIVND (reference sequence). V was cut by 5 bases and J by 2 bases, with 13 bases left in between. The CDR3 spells CASSPQGSPYEQYF. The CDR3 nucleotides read TGTGCCAGTAGTCCTCAGGGGAGCCCCTACGAGCAGTACTTC.

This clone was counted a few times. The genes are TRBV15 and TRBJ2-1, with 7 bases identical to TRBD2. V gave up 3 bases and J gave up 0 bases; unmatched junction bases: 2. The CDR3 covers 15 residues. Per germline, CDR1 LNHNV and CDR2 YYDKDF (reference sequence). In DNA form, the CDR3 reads TGTGCCACCAGCAGTTGGGGGGGCTCCTACAATGAGCAGTTCTTC. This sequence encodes CATSSWGGSYNEQFF.